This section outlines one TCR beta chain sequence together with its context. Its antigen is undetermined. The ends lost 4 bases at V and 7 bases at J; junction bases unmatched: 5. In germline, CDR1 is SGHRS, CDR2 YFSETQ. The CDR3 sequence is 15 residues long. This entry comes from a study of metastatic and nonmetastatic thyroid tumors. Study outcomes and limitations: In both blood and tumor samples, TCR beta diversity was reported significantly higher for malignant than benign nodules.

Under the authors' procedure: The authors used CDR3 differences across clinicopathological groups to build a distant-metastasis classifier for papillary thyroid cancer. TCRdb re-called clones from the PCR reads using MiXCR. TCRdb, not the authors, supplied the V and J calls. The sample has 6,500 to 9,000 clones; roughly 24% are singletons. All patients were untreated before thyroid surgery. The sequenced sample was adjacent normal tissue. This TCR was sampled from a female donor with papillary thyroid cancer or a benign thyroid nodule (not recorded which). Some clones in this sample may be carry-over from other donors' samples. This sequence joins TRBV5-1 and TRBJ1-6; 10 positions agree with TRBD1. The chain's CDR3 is CASSVGQGKNSPLHF. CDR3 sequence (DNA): TGCGCCAGCAGCGTGGGACAGGGGAAGAATTCACCCCTCCACTTT.